Below, one TCR beta chain is given with its context. Its antigen is not identified. Method: immunoSEQ multiplex PCR; TCRdb's copy keeps in-frame clones and lacks some. The top ten clones hold approximately 0.39% of a sample with approximately 2,300,000 clones, around 93% of them seen once. This specimen belongs to a study of shared clonotypes between healthy human individuals. In the study overall: Donor composition was a couple of women and three men, aged 18 to 49. Findings of the study overall: Compared with clonotypes that all four donors shared, non-shared clonotypes had lower generation probabilities.

Germline V lookup: CDR1 MGHRA, CDR2 YSYEKL. The CDR3 runs to 18 residues. J lost 13 bases, V lost 0 bases, and 19 bases had no gene match. Only Caucasian adults living in Nashville, Tennessee made up the donor group. This chain links TRBV4-1 with TRBJ1-4, with TRBD1 matching over 8 bases. Sequenced sample: naive CD4+ T cells from PBMCs. This sample's subset: CD45RA+ positively selected. The source is a man aged 18 to 29 in good health. Some clones in this sample may be carry-over from other donors' samples. The CDR3 bases are TGCGCCAGCAGCCAAGATACCCCTCCAGGGGGCTCGTATCGAGGACTGTTTTTT. This encodes CASSQDTPPGGSYRGLFF.